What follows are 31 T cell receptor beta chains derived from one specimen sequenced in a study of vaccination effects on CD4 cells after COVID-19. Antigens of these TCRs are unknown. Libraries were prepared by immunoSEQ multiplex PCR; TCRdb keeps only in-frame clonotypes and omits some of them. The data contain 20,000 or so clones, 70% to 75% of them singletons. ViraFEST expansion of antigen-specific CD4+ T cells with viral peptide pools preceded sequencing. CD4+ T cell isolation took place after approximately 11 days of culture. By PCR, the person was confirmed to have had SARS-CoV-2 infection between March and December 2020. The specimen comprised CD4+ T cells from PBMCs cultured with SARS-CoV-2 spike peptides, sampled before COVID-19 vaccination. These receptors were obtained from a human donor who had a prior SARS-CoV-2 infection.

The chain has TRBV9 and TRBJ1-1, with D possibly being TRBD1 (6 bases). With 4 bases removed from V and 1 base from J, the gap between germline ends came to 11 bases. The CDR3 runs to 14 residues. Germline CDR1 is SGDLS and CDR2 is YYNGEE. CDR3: CASSPRGSNTEAFF. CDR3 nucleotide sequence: TGTGCCAGCAGCCCCAGGGGTTCGAACACTGAAGCTTTCTTT.

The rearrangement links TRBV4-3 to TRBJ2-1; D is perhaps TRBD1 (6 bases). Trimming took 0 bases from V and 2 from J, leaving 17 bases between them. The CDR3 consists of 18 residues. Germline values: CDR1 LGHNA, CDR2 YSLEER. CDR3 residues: CASSQEQTDRSTYNEQFF. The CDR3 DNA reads TGCGCCAGCAGCCAAGAGCAGACGGACAGATCGACCTACAATGAGCAGTTCTTC.

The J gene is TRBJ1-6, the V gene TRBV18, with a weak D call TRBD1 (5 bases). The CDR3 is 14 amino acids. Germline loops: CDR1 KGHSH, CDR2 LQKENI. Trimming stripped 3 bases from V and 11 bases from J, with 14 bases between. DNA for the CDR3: TGTGCCAGCTCACCGGGACGGCAAACACCACCCCTCCACTTT. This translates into CASSPGRQTPPLHF.

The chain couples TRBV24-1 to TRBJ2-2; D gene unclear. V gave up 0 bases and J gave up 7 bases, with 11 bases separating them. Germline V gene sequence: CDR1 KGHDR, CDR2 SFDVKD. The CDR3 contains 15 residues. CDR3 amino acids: CATSDLGRGHGELFF. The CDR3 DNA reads TGTGCCACCAGTGATTTGGGGCGAGGTCACGGGGAGCTGTTTTTT.

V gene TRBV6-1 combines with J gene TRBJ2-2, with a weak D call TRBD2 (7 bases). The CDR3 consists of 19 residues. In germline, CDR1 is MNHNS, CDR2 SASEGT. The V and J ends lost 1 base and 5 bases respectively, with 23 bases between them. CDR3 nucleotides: TGTGCCAGCAGTGAAGGGGGGGGCAGGCTACCCCTGGGGACCGGGGAGCTGTTTTTT. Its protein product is CASSEGGGRLPLGTGELFF.

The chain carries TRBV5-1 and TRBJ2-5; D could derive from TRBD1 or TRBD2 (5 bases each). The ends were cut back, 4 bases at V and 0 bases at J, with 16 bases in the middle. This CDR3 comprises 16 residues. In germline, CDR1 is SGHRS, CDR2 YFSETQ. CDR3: CASSLTPGPYQETQYF. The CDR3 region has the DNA TGCGCCAGCAGCCTGACCCCGGGGCCGTACCAAGAGACCCAGTACTTC.

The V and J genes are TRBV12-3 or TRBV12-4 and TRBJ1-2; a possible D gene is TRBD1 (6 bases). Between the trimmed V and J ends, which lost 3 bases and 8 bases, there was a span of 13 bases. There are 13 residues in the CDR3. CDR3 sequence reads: CASSFGQGSGYTF. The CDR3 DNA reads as TGTGCCAGCAGTTTTGGTCAGGGGTCGGGCTACACCTTC.

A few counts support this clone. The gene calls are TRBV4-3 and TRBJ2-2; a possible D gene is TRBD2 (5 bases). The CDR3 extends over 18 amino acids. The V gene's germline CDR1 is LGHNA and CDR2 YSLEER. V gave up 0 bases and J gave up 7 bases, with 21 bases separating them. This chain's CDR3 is CASSQEIIRTLSVGELFF. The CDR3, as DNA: TGCGCCAGCAGCCAAGAAATCATCAGGACTCTGAGTGTCGGGGAGCTGTTTTTT.

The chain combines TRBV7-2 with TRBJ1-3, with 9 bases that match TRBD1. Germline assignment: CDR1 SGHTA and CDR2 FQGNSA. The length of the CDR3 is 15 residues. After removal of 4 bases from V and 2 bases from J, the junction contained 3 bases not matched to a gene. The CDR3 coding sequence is TGTGCCAGCAGCTCCCGGACAGGGGCTGGAAACACCATATATTTT. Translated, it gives CASSSRTGAGNTIYF. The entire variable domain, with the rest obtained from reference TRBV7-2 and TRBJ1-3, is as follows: GAGVSQSPSNKVTEKGKDVELRCDPISGHTALYWYRQSLGQGLEFLIYFQGNSAPDKSGLPSDRFSAERTGGSVSTLTIQRTQQEDSAVYLCASSSRTGAGNTIYFGEGSWLTVV.

CDR3: CASSVGTLGWLAGVRGDTQYF. CDR3 DNA sequence: TGTGCCAGCAGCGTAGGGACGCTAGGGTGGCTAGCGGGAGTTAGGGGAGATACGCAGTATTTT. The V call is TRBV9, the J call TRBJ2-3; 10 bases map to TRBD2. The CDR3 loop spans 21 amino acids. Trimming removed 0 bases from V and 5 bases from J; junction bases left unmatched: 21. Germline values: CDR1 SGDLS, CDR2 YYNGEE.

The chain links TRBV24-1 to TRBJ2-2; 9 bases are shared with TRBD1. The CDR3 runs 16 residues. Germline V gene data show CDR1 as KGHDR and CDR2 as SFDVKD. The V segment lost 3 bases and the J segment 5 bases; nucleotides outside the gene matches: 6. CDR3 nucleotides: TGTGCCACCAGTGATACCGGGACAGGGAATACCGGGGAGCTGTTTTTT. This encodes CATSDTGTGNTGELFF.

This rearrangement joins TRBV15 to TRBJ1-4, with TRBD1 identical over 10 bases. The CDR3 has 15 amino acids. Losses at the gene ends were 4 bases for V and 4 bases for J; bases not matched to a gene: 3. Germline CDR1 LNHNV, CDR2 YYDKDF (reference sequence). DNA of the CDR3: TGTGCCACCAGCATCAGGACAGGGGGTAATGAAAAACTGTTTTTT. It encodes CATSIRTGGNEKLFF.

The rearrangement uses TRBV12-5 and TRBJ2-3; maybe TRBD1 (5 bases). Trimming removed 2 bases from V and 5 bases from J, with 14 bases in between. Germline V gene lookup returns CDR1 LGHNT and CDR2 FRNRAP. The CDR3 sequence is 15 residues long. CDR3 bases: TGTGCTAGTGGTTTGTCTATAGGGGTGGGAGATACGCAGTATTTT. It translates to CASGLSIGVGDTQYF.

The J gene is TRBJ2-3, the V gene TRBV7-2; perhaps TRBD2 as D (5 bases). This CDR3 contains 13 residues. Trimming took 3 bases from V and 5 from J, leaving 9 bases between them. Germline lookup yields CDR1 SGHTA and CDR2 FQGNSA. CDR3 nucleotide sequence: TGTGCCAGCAGCTTGGAGGCCCGAGATACGCAGTATTTT. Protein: CASSLEARDTQYF.

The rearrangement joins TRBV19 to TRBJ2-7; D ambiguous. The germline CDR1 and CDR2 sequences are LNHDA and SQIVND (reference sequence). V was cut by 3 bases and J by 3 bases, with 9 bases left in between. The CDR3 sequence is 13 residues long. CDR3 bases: TGTGCCAGTAGTATTAGGGCTAACTACGAGCAGTACTTC. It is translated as CASSIRANYEQYF. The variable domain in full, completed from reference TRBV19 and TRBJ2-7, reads DGGITQSPKYLFRKEGQNVTLSCEQNLNHDAMYWYRQDPGQGLRLIYYSQIVNDFQKGDIAEGYSVSREKKESFPLTVTSAQKNPTAFYLCASSIRANYEQYFGPGTRLTVT.

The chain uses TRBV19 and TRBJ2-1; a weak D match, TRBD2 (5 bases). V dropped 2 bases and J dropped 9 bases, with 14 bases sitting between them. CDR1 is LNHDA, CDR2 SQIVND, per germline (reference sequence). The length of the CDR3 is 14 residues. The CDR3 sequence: CASSIRGSMSEQFF. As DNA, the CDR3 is TGTGCCAGTAGTATACGGGGTAGCATGAGTGAGCAGTTCTTC.

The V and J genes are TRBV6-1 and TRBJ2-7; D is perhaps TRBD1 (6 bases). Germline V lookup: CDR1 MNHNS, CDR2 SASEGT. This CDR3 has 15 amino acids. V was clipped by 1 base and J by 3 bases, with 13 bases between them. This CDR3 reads CASSEDRVGFYEQYF. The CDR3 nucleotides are TGTGCCAGCAGTGAAGACAGGGTTGGTTTCTACGAGCAGTACTTC.

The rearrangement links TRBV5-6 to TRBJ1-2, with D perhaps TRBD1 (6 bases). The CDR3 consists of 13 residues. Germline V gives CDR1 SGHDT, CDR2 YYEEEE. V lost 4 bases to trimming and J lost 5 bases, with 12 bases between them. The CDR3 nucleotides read TGTGCCAGCAGCCATATACAGGGATATGGCTACACCTTC. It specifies CASSHIQGYGYTF.

CDR3 coding DNA: TGCGCCAGCAGCTTGGTACCGGGGGCAGATACGCAGTATTTT. Protein product: CASSLVPGADTQYF. The gene calls are TRBV5-1 and TRBJ2-3; possible D gene TRBD2, 6 bases. V lost 0 bases and J 4 bases, leaving 9 bases between the germline ends. Germline V gene sequence: CDR1 SGHRS, CDR2 YFSETQ. This CDR3 has 14 residues.

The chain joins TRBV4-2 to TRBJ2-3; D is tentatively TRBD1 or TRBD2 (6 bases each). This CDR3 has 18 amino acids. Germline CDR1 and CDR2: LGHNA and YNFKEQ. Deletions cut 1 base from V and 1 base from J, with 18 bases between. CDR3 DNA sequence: TGTGCCAGCAGCCAAGGAGTCGGGGGCGGGGACCGCACAGATACGCAGTATTTT. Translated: CASSQGVGGGDRTDTQYF.

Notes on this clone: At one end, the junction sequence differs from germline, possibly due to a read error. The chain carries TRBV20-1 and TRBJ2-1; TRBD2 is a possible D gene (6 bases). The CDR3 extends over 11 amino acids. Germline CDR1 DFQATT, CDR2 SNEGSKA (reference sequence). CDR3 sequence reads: CSSRRADEQFF. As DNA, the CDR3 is TGCAGTTCTAGGAGGGCCGATGAGCAGTTCTTC.

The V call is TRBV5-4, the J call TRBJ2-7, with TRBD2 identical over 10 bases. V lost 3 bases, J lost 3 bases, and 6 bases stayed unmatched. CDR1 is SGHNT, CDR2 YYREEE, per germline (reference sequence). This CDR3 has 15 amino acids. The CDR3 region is CASSSTSGLIYEQYF. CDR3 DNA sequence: TGTGCCAGCAGCTCGACTAGCGGGTTAATCTACGAGCAGTACTTC.

The CDR3 DNA sequence: TGTGCCAGCAGTTTATCGGCGCCCTACGAGCAGTACTTC. It specifies CASSLSAPYEQYF. The chain combines TRBV27 with TRBJ2-7, with no clear D. V lost 0 bases, J lost 2 bases, and 5 bases lay in between. CDR1 and CDR2 (germline): MNHEY, SMNVEV (reference sequence). The CDR3 runs to 13 residues.

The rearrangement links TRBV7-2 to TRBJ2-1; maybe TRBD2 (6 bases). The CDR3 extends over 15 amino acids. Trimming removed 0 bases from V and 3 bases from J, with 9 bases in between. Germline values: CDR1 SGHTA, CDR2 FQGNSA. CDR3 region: CASSLAKTSYNEQFF. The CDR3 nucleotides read TGTGCCAGCAGCTTAGCAAAGACTAGCTACAATGAGCAGTTCTTC. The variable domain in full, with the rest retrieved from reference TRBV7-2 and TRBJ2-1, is GAGVSQSPSNKVTEKGKDVELRCDPISGHTALYWYRQSLGQGLEFLIYFQGNSAPDKSGLPSDRFSAERTGGSVSTLTIQRTQQEDSAVYLCASSLAKTSYNEQFFGPGTRLTVL.

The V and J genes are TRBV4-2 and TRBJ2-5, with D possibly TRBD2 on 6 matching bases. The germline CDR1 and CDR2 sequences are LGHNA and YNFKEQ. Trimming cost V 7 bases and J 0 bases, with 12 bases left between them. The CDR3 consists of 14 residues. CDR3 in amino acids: CASTNGGDQETQYF. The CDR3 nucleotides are TGTGCCAGCACAAACGGAGGGGACCAAGAGACCCAGTACTTC.

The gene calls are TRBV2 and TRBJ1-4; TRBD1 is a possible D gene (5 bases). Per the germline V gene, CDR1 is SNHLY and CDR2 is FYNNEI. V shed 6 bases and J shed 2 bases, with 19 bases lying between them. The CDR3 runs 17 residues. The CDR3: CASRTLGGWGTNEKLFF. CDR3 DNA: TGTGCCAGCAGGACTTTGGGGGGGTGGGGGACTAATGAAAAACTGTTTTTT.

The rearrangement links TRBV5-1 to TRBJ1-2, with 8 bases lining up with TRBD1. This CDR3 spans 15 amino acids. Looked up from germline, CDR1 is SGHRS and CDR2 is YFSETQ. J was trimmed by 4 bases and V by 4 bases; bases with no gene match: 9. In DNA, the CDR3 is TGCGCCAGCAGCGAATACAGGGGGATTGGCTATGGCTACACCTTC. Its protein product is CASSEYRGIGYGYTF.

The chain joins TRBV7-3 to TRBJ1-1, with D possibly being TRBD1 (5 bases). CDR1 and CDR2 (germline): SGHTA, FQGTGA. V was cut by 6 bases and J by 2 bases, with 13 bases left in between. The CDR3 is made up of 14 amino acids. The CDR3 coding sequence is TGTGCCAGCAGTTGGACCGGGGGAAACACTGAAGCTTTCTTT. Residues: CASSWTGGNTEAFF. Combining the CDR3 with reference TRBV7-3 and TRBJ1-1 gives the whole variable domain GAGVSQTPSNKVTEKGKYVELRCDPISGHTALYWYRQSLGQGPEFLIYFQGTGAADDSGLPNDRFFAVRPEGSVSTLKIQRTERGDSAVYLCASSWTGGNTEAFFGQGTRLTVV.

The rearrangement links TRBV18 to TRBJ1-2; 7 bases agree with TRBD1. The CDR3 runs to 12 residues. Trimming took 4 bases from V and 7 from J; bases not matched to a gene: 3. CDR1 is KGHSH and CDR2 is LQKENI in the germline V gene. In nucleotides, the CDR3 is TGTGCCAGCTCACGGACAGGCGCTGGCTACACCTTC. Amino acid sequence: CASSRTGAGYTF.

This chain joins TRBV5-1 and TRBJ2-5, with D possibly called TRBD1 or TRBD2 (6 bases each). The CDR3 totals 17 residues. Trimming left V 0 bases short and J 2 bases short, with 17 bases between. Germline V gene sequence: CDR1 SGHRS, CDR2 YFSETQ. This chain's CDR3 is CASSLGVGGPNQETQYF. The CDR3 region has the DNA TGCGCCAGCAGCTTGGGGGTAGGGGGGCCCAATCAAGAGACCCAGTACTTC. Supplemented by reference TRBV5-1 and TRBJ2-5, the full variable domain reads KAGVTQTPRYLIKTRGQQVTLSCSPISGHRSVSWYQQTPGQGLQFLFEYFSETQRNKGNFPGRFSGRQFSNSRSEMNVSTLELGDSALYLCASSLGVGGPNQETQYFGPGTRLLVL.

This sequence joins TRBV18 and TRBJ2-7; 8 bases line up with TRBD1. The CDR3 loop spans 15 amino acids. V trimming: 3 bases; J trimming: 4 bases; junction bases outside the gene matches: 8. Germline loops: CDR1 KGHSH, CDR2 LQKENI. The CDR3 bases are TGTGCCAGCTCACCCGCGGACAGGGCCCAATACGAGCAGTACTTC. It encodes CASSPADRAQYEQYF.